This TCR beta chain was identified during a study of metastatic and nonmetastatic thyroid tumors. Overall study context: Malignant thyroid and benign thyroid patients provided blood and tumor or nodule tissue whose repertoires were compared.

Among the patients, none had received any treatment before thyroid surgery. TCRdb re-analyzed the PCR reads through MiXCR. The table has around 25,000 clones, 20% seen once. This CDR3 comprises 14 residues. CDR1 and CDR2 (germline): LNHDA, SQIVND (reference sequence). With respect to this clone: Sequence at one end of the junction differs from germline and may be a read error.

The chain couples TRBV19 to TRBJ1-2, with TRBD1 as a possible D gene (5 bases). Sequenced material: adjacent normal tissue. The sequence came from a female donor with papillary thyroid cancer or a benign thyroid nodule (not recorded which). Some clones in this sample may be carry-over from other donors' samples. The CDR3 sequence is CTSNTMGGRNGYTF. CDR3 nucleotide sequence: TGTACCAGTAACACTATGGGGGGACGGAATGGCTACACCTTC. The full variable domain, with the rest looked up from reference TRBV19 and TRBJ1-2, is DGGITQSPKYLFRKEGQNVTLSCEQNLNHDAMYWYRQDPGQGLRLIYYSQIVNDFQKGDIAEGYSVSREKKESFPLTVTSAQKNPTAFYLCTSNTMGGRNGYTFGSGTRLTVV.